These 28 T cell receptor beta chains came from one sample sequenced in a study of cytomegalovirus exposure and HLA in healthy donors. The PCR was carried out with 60 Vbeta primers and 13 Jbeta primers. Profiling relied on immunoSEQ multiplex PCR, and the TCRdb table lists in-frame clones only, not all of them. This sample yields roughly 220,000 clones, of which around 64% are seen a single time; about 3% belongs to the top ten. Specimen: PBMCs. The receptor set was obtained from a man aged 40-49 years in good health and CMV-seropositive.

This clone appeared a few times. The genes are TRBV5-1 and TRBJ2-5, with 9 bases that match TRBD1. Germline V gives CDR1 SGHRS, CDR2 YFSETQ. This CDR3 region has 16 residues. V trimming: 0 bases; J trimming: 5 bases; junction bases outside the gene matches: 8. CDR3 nucleotides: TGCGCCAGCAGCTTGGGAGGACAGGGGTCGGGGGAGACCCAGTACTTC. It encodes CASSLGGQGSGETQYF.

This clone has only a few counts. The V call is TRBV7-9, the J call TRBJ1-4; D gene ambiguous. V lost 1 base, J lost 13 bases, and 13 bases lay in between. The CDR3 is 13 amino acids. CDR1 SEHNR and CDR2 FQNEAQ come from the germline V gene (reference sequence). CDR3 sequence (DNA): TGTGCCAGCAGCTTAGAATTTGAGGAGGCACTGTTTTTT. It codes for CASSLEFEEALFF.

The gene calls are TRBV7-2 and TRBJ1-6; 10 bases agree with TRBD1. The junction had 11 bases not matched to a gene; V was cut back by 5 bases and J by 10 bases. Germline lookup yields CDR1 SGHTA and CDR2 FQGNSA. This CDR3 is 16 amino acids long. CDR3 loop: CASSPRPGTGDSPLHF. Here the CDR3 DNA reads TGTGCCAGCAGCCCCCGGCCGGGGACAGGGGACTCACCCCTCCACTTT.

The rearrangement joins TRBV19 to TRBJ1-4; 8 nucleotides agree with TRBD1. J lost 8 bases, V lost 1 base, and 6 bases had no gene match. Per germline, CDR1 LNHDA and CDR2 SQIVND (reference sequence). The CDR3 length is 15 residues. The CDR3 sequence is CASSIGGTGREKLFF. Written as DNA, the CDR3 is TGTGCCAGTAGTATAGGAGGGACAGGTCGGGAAAAACTGTTTTTT.

This sequence joins TRBV4-2 and TRBJ2-3; 12 bases map to TRBD2. The junction had 4 bases not matched to a gene; V was cut back by 2 bases and J by 4 bases. Per the germline V gene, CDR1 is LGHNA and CDR2 is YNFKEQ. CDR3 size: 16 residues. CDR3 nucleotide sequence: TGTGCCAGCAGCCAACTAGCGGGGGGGCTTGCAGATACGCAGTATTTT. As protein: CASSQLAGGLADTQYF.

The gene calls are TRBV4-3 and TRBJ2-3; possibly TRBD2 for D (6 bases). V was shortened by 0 bases and J by 6 bases, with 7 bases between the two germline ends. The CDR3 is made up of 13 amino acids. The germline V gene encodes CDR1 LGHNA and CDR2 YSLEER. CDR3 sequence: CASSQEGGDTQYF. The CDR3 coding sequence is TGCGCCAGCAGCCAAGAGGGGGGTGATACGCAGTATTTT.

The chain recombines TRBV5-1 with TRBJ1-3; D remains unclear. V was shortened by 2 bases and J by 3 bases, with 9 bases between the two germline ends. The CDR3 runs 14 residues. Per the germline V gene, CDR1 is SGHRS and CDR2 is YFSETQ. The CDR3 region has the DNA TGCGCCAGCAGCTTAGAGCCGAGTGGAAACACCATATATTTT. This gives the protein CASSLEPSGNTIYF.

The rearrangement joins TRBV20-1 to TRBJ1-2; D may be TRBD1 (5 bases). This CDR3 has 11 residues. Trimming took 0 bases from V and 8 from J, leaving 7 bases between them. In germline, CDR1 is DFQATT, CDR2 SNEGSKA (reference sequence). CDR3 nucleotide sequence: TGCAGTGCTAGAGAGGGGCAGGGCTACACCTTC. The encoded protein is CSAREGQGYTF.

The chain is built from TRBV10-3 and TRBJ2-5; perhaps TRBD1 as D (5 bases). The germline V gene has CDR1 ENHRY and CDR2 SYGVKD. CDR3 length: 12 amino acids. V gave up 2 bases and J gave up 7 bases, with 8 bases separating them. The CDR3 DNA reads as TGTGCCATCAGTGAGGACAGCCGGACCCAGTACTTC. It codes for CAISEDSRTQYF.

This chain links TRBV15 with TRBJ1-5, with unresolved D. The CDR3 contains 14 residues. From germline, CDR1 is LNHNV and CDR2 YYDKDF (reference sequence). The V end lost 3 bases, the J end lost 2 bases, and 8 bases lay between the germline ends. The CDR3 sequence: CATSSMRGNQPQHF. CDR3 DNA sequence: TGTGCCACCAGCAGTATGAGGGGCAATCAGCCCCAGCATTTT.

The chain carries TRBV11-2 and TRBJ2-1; 11 bases line up with TRBD2. The CDR3 contains 14 residues. The germline V gene has CDR1 SGHAT and CDR2 FQNNGV. Losses at the gene ends were 5 bases for V and 9 bases for J; bases not matched to a gene: 6. CDR3 coding DNA: TGTGCCAGCAGCCCTAGCGGGGGGTGGGGTGAGCAGTTCTTC. Its translation: CASSPSGGWGEQFF. The complete variable domain, with remaining parts taken from reference TRBV11-2 and TRBJ2-1, reads EAGVAQSPRYKIIEKRQSVAFWCNPISGHATLYWYQQILGQGPKLLIQFQNNGVVDDSQLPKDRFSAERLKGVDSTLKIQPAKLEDSAVYLCASSPSGGWGEQFFGPGTRLTVL.

The rearrangement uses TRBV5-4 and TRBJ2-5; 11 bases fit TRBD2. The CDR3 is 16 residues long. In germline, CDR1 is SGHNT, CDR2 YYREEE (reference sequence). Trimming at V came to 4 bases and at J to 5 bases, leaving 10 bases not matched to a gene. The CDR3 nucleotides are TGTGCCAGCAGCCCTGGCCTAGCGGGGGGAGTGGAGACCCAGTACTTC. Translating it yields CASSPGLAGGVETQYF.

The J gene is TRBJ2-7, the V gene TRBV2; maybe TRBD1 (5 bases). CDR3 length: 14 residues. CDR1 and CDR2 from the germline V gene are SNHLY and FYNNEI. Trimming took 7 bases from V and 3 from J, leaving 16 bases between them. The CDR3 region is CASTTGERNYEQYF. For the CDR3, the DNA is TGTGCCAGCACCACAGGAGAACGGAACTACGAGCAGTACTTC. Full variable domain (outside the CDR3, taken from reference TRBV2 and TRBJ2-7): EPEVTQTPSHQVTQMGQEVILRCVPISNHLYFYWYRQILGQKVEFLVSFYNNEISEKSEIFDDQFSVERPDGSNFTLKIRSTKLEDSAMYFCASTTGERNYEQYFGPGTRLTVT.

Note on this clone: Other DNA sequences of this sample code for an identical CDR3. The CDR3 DNA sequence: TGTGCCAGCAGTTTTAGGGGGCTTAATGGCTACACCTTC. Its protein product is CASSFRGLNGYTF. This chain links TRBV27 with TRBJ1-2, with TRBD1 matching 7 bases. This CDR3 is built from 13 residues. CDR1 is MNHEY, CDR2 SMNVEV, per germline (reference sequence). Germline trimming cut 3 bases from V and 6 bases from J; bases unmatched to any gene: 4.

The chain has TRBV4-2 and TRBJ1-6; D uncertain. Germline-derived CDR1 and CDR2 are LGHNA and YNFKEQ. This CDR3 contains 15 residues. Deletions cut 4 bases from V and 9 bases from J, with 16 bases between. The CDR3 reads CASSRPDEAVSPLHF. The CDR3 DNA sequence: TGTGCCAGCAGCCGACCAGACGAGGCTGTTTCACCCCTCCACTTT.

For the CDR3, the DNA is TGCGCCAGCAGCCAAGAACATTATTCACCCCTCCACTTT. Translating gives CASSQEHYSPLHF. V is TRBV4-3 and J is TRBJ1-6; D unclear. The CDR3 totals 13 residues. Germline values: CDR1 LGHNA, CDR2 YSLEER. Trimming cost V 0 bases and J 8 bases, with 5 bases left between them.

On this clone itself: The same CDR3 also results from other DNA sequences found in this sample. The V and J genes are TRBV5-1 and TRBJ1-6, with 9 bases aligning to TRBD1. With 0 bases clipped from V and 8 bases from J, the junction kept 0 bases outside the gene matches. This CDR3 has 14 amino acids. Germline V lookup: CDR1 SGHRS, CDR2 YFSETQ. CDR3 sequence reads: CASSLGQGDSPLHF. The CDR3 DNA is TGCGCCAGCAGCTTGGGACAGGGGGATTCACCCCTCCACTTT.

The V and J genes are TRBV6-5 and TRBJ2-2, with TRBD1 matching over 7 bases. This CDR3 is built from 14 residues. Unmatched junction bases numbered 0, after V lost 0 bases and J lost 5 bases. CDR1 is MNHEY, CDR2 SVGAGI, per germline. CDR3 sequence: CASSYSTGTGELFF. Written as DNA, the CDR3 is TGTGCCAGCAGTTACTCGACAGGGACCGGGGAGCTGTTTTTT.

The V call is TRBV28, the J call TRBJ1-1; 9 bases agree with TRBD1. Germline V gene data show CDR1 as MDHEN and CDR2 as SYDVKM. V trimming: 4 bases; J trimming: 2 bases; junction bases outside the gene matches: 5. The CDR3 has 15 residues. The CDR3 nucleotides read TGTGCCAGCAGTTCAGTGGGACAGGGTAACACTGAAGCTTTCTTT. Protein product: CASSSVGQGNTEAFF.

The rearrangement joins TRBV28 to TRBJ2-7, with D tentatively TRBD2 (5 bases). V shed 5 bases and J shed 4 bases, with 12 bases lying between them. Germline V CDR1 and CDR2: MDHEN, SYDVKM. There are 13 residues in the CDR3. CDR3 DNA sequence: TGTGCCAGCAGTGGCCGGGGTCGGTACGAGCAGTACTTC. Residues: CASSGRGRYEQYF.

This sequence joins TRBV28 and TRBJ2-7, with 8 bases matching TRBD2. The CDR3 is made up of 15 amino acids. Germline CDR1 and CDR2: MDHEN and SYDVKM. The V segment lost 3 bases and the J segment 4 bases; nucleotides outside the gene matches: 8. The chain's CDR3 is CASSFLGRGGYEQYF. The CDR3 nucleotides read TGTGCCAGCAGTTTCCTCGGGAGGGGGGGATACGAGCAGTACTTC.

The V and J genes are TRBV4-1 and TRBJ1-1, with 9 bases matching TRBD1. Looked up from germline, CDR1 is MGHRA and CDR2 is YSYEKL. Germline trimming cut 4 bases from V and 4 bases from J; bases unmatched to any gene: 10. This CDR3 has 16 amino acids. As DNA, the CDR3 is TGCGCCAGCAGCCCCGGACAGGGGAAAGTGGGCACTGAAGCTTTCTTT. Protein: CASSPGQGKVGTEAFF.

V is TRBV7-9 and J is TRBJ1-5, with TRBD1 as a possible D gene (6 bases). The CDR3 spans 13 residues. V was clipped by 5 bases and J by 7 bases, with 12 bases between them. CDR1 and CDR2 from the germline V gene are SEHNR and FQNEAQ (reference sequence). In nucleotides, the CDR3 is TGTGCCAGCAGCCCCGGACAGTTACAGCCCCAGCATTTT. Translated: CASSPGQLQPQHF.

V gene TRBV18 combines with J gene TRBJ1-2; D possibly corresponds to TRBD1 (6 bases). V shed 0 bases and J shed 6 bases, with 11 bases lying between them. This CDR3 comprises 14 residues. CDR1 is KGHSH, CDR2 LQKENI, per germline. The CDR3, as DNA: TGTGCCAGCTCACCACCTACAGGGTTCGATGGCTACACCTTC. Amino acids: CASSPPTGFDGYTF. The whole variable domain, remainder taken from reference TRBV18 and TRBJ1-2, is NAGVMQNPRHLVRRRGQEARLRCSPMKGHSHVYWYRQLPEEGLKFMVYLQKENIIDESGMPKERFSAEFPKEGPSILRIQQVVRGDSAAYFCASSPPTGFDGYTFGSGTRLTVV.

This sequence joins TRBV5-1 and TRBJ2-3; 10 nucleotides agree with TRBD1. The junction had 3 bases not matched to a gene; V was cut back by 2 bases and J by 3 bases. From germline, CDR1 is SGHRS and CDR2 YFSETQ. The CDR3 is 15 amino acids. This CDR3 is CASSFDRGRTDTQYF. The CDR3 DNA is TGCGCCAGCAGCTTCGACAGGGGGCGGACAGATACGCAGTATTTT.

V gene TRBV7-9 combines with J gene TRBJ2-1, with 9 bases matching TRBD1. This CDR3 region has 15 residues. The ends lost 5 bases at V and 9 bases at J; junction bases unmatched: 11. Germline assignment: CDR1 SEHNR and CDR2 FQNEAQ (reference sequence). CDR3 sequence reads: CASSTGGFGVSEQFF. CDR3 bases: TGTGCCAGCAGCACAGGGGGCTTTGGAGTCAGTGAGCAGTTCTTC.

V and J are TRBV29-1 and TRBJ1-2; 8 bases fit TRBD1. From germline, CDR1 is SQVTM and CDR2 ANQGSEA. This CDR3 is 14 amino acids long. Germline trimming cut 4 bases from V and 8 bases from J; bases unmatched to any gene: 12. DNA of the CDR3: TGCAGCGTTGCTTCGGCAGGGGGCATGGGAGGCTACACCTTC. Translating it yields CSVASAGGMGGYTF.

Comments on this clone: Sequence at one end of the junction differs from germline and may be a read error. CDR3: CASRQGRGPEAQYF. CDR3 sequence (DNA): TGCGCCAGCCGACAGGGGCGGGGGCCAGAGGCCCAGTACTTC. The rearrangement links TRBV5-1 to TRBJ2-5, with a weak D call TRBD1 (8 bases). Germline lookup yields CDR1 SGHRS and CDR2 YFSETQ. The CDR3 is 14 amino acids.